The 32 T cell receptor beta chains listed next were all sequenced from one sample in a study of cytomegalovirus exposure and HLA in healthy donors. This PCR relied on a set of 60 Vbeta primers and 13 Jbeta primers. The repertoire was sequenced with immunoSEQ multiplex PCR; TCRdb's copy has only in-frame clones and lacks some. The sample holds about 60,000 clones, about 72% seen once. Sequenced material: PBMCs. Every receptor here comes from a woman aged 35 to 49 in good health and CMV-seropositive.

The V gene is TRBV6-1, the J gene TRBJ1-4; D ambiguous. The CDR3 contains 15 residues. V was shortened by 7 bases and J by 8 bases, with 20 bases between the two germline ends. Germline V gives CDR1 MNHNS, CDR2 SASEGT. The CDR3 region is CASKLAFLFAEKLFF. The CDR3 coding sequence is TGTGCCAGCAAATTAGCATTTCTCTTTGCCGAAAAACTGTTTTTT.

The V gene is TRBV27, the J gene TRBJ1-2; 10 bases agree with TRBD1. Germline V lookup: CDR1 MNHEY, CDR2 SMNVEV (reference sequence). The ends lost 4 bases at V and 3 bases at J; junction bases unmatched: 2. The CDR3 length is 14 residues. CDR3 protein: CASSSGQGDYGYTF. For the CDR3, the DNA is TGTGCCAGCAGTTCCGGACAGGGGGACTATGGCTACACCTTC.

This clone was detected many times. The chain links TRBV6-1 to TRBJ2-3, with TRBD1 as a possible D gene (6 bases). Deletions cut 0 bases from V and 1 base from J, with 8 bases between. The CDR3 runs to 15 residues. Germline CDR1 MNHNS, CDR2 SASEGT. Written as DNA, the CDR3 is TGTGCCAGCAGTGAAGCGGCAGGGGGCACAGATACGCAGTATTTT. This encodes CASSEAAGGTDTQYF.

In nucleotides, the CDR3 is TGTGCCAGCAGCTTACAGAGGACATCACCCCTCCACTTT. This sequence encodes CASSLQRTSPLHF. The chain carries TRBV7-2 and TRBJ1-6; weak D call: TRBD1 (5 bases). CDR1 and CDR2 (germline): SGHTA, FQGNSA. This CDR3 comprises 13 residues. The V and J ends lost 2 bases and 10 bases respectively, with 9 bases between them.

The sample holds a few counts of this clone. The rearrangement uses TRBV4-1 and TRBJ1-1; D may be TRBD1 (6 bases). Germline assignment: CDR1 MGHRA and CDR2 YSYEKL. V gave up 6 bases and J gave up 6 bases, with 17 bases separating them. The CDR3 totals 14 residues. The chain's CDR3 is CASSPPGAVSEAFF. CDR3 DNA sequence: TGCGCCAGCAGTCCCCCAGGGGCCGTCTCTGAAGCTTTCTTT.

V and J are TRBV6-1 and TRBJ1-2; 8 bases line up with TRBD1. After removal of 7 bases from V and 1 base from J, the junction contained 8 bases not matched to a gene. Germline CDR1 and CDR2: MNHNS and SASEGT. This CDR3 contains 15 residues. The CDR3 is CASTNRDRFNYGYTF. CDR3 sequence (DNA): TGTGCCAGCACCAATAGGGACAGGTTTAACTATGGCTACACCTTC.

V gene TRBV7-9 combines with J gene TRBJ1-1, with a tentative D call TRBD1 (6 bases). The CDR3 extends over 12 amino acids. Germline lookup yields CDR1 SEHNR and CDR2 FQNEAQ (reference sequence). The germline V and J ends were trimmed by 1 base and 8 bases, with 8 bases remaining between them. The CDR3 sequence: CASSLVDREAFF. CDR3 in DNA: TGTGCCAGCAGCTTAGTAGACAGGGAAGCTTTCTTT.

This chain joins TRBV14 and TRBJ2-7; D gene unclear. CDR1 and CDR2 from the germline V gene are SGHDN and FVKESK. This CDR3 spans 15 amino acids. V was trimmed by 0 bases and J by 1 base, leaving 10 bases between them. CDR3 sequence reads: CASSQDTRLSYEQYF. For the CDR3, the DNA is TGTGCCAGCAGCCAAGACACGAGGCTATCCTACGAGCAGTACTTC.

V and J are TRBV20-1 and TRBJ2-7; 7 bases match TRBD1. The CDR3 runs to 11 residues. Germline CDR1 is DFQATT and CDR2 is SNEGSKA (reference sequence). Losses at the gene ends were 6 bases for V and 3 bases for J; bases not matched to a gene: 2. Here the CDR3 reads CSAWDSYEQYF. The CDR3, as DNA: TGCAGTGCGTGGGACAGCTACGAGCAGTACTTC.

A word on this clone: Within the sample, other DNA sequences also encode this same CDR3. The chain is built from TRBV6-1 and TRBJ1-3; no definite D call. This CDR3 is 13 amino acids long. Trimming removed 6 bases from V and 0 bases from J, with 6 bases in between. Germline values: CDR1 MNHNS, CDR2 SASEGT. CDR3 in amino acids: CASSGSSGNTIYF. Here the CDR3 DNA reads TGTGCCAGCAGCGGGAGCTCTGGAAACACCATATATTTT.

The chain employs TRBV2 and TRBJ2-3, with TRBD2 matching 7 bases. The germline V gene encodes CDR1 SNHLY and CDR2 FYNNEI. V dropped 9 bases and J dropped 2; count of bases not matched to a gene: 11. The CDR3 contains 15 residues. This chain's CDR3 is CASLASGIFTDTQYF. CDR3 DNA: TGTGCCAGTCTAGCTAGCGGTATTTTCACAGATACGCAGTATTTT.

The chain is built from TRBV5-4 and TRBJ2-3, with 13 bases aligning to TRBD2. Germline V gene data show CDR1 as SGHNT and CDR2 as YYREEE (reference sequence). The CDR3 loop spans 18 amino acids. V shed 4 bases and J 2 bases; nucleotides not matched to a gene: 10. In DNA, the CDR3 is TGTGCCAGCAGCAGCCCTACTAGCGGGGGGGCCCTCACAGATACGCAGTATTTT. Its protein product is CASSSPTSGGALTDTQYF. Filled out from reference TRBV5-4 and TRBJ2-3, the complete variable domain reads ETGVTQSPTHLIKTRGQQVTLRCSSQSGHNTVSWYQQALGQGPQFIFQYYREEENGRGNFPPRFSGLQFPNYSSELNVNALELDDSALYLCASSSPTSGGALTDTQYFGPGTRLTVL.

In regard to this clone: The junction differs from germline at one of its ends, possibly a read error. This rearrangement joins TRBV19 to TRBJ2-1; 11 nucleotides agree with TRBD2. The CDR3 spans 15 residues. Per the germline V gene, CDR1 is LNHDA and CDR2 is SQIVND (reference sequence). CDR3 nucleotides: TGTGCCAGTAGTACCGGGACTAGCGGCTACAATGATCAGTTCTTC. Encoded protein: CASSTGTSGYNDQFF.

The sample holds a few counts of this clone. The CDR3 is CASSFGGMNTEAFF. CDR3 DNA sequence: TGTGCCAGCAGCTTTGGAGGGATGAACACTGAAGCTTTCTTT. This sequence joins TRBV7-3 and TRBJ1-1; D ambiguous. The CDR3 spans 14 residues. V was cut by 3 bases and J by 0 bases, with 8 bases left in between. Germline V CDR1 and CDR2: SGHTA, FQGTGA.

The J gene is TRBJ1-3, the V gene TRBV30, with no clear D. Germline values: CDR1 GTSNPN, CDR2 SVGIG (reference sequence). CDR3 length equals 16 residues. V was pared by 2 bases and J by 0 bases, with 14 bases between. CDR3 amino acids: CAWSRPRVDSGNTIYF. The CDR3, as DNA: TGTGCCTGGAGTCGGCCCCGGGTCGACTCTGGAAACACCATATATTTT.

The rearrangement joins TRBV10-3 to TRBJ1-6; a possible D gene is TRBD1 (6 bases). Germline CDR1 reads ENHRY; CDR2 reads SYGVKD. The CDR3 spans 14 residues. Trimming took off 4 bases at V and 7 bases at J, with 11 bases between the two ends. DNA of the CDR3: TGTGCCATCAGTGTACAGGGCCAAAATTCACCCCTCCACTTT. Its translation: CAISVQGQNSPLHF.

The V gene is TRBV10-3, the J gene TRBJ2-3; 9 positions agree with TRBD1. Germline CDR1 is ENHRY and CDR2 is SYGVKD. The V segment lost 9 bases and the J segment 0 bases; nucleotides outside the gene matches: 4. The CDR3 extends over 14 amino acids. CDR3 in amino acids: CAMGQGSSTDTQYF. CDR3 DNA sequence: TGTGCCATGGGACAGGGTAGCAGCACAGATACGCAGTATTTT.

The chain couples TRBV2 to TRBJ2-3; 15 bases match TRBD2. With V trimmed by 7 bases and J by 8 bases, 7 bases remained unmatched. CDR1 is SNHLY and CDR2 is FYNNEI in the germline V gene. The length of the CDR3 is 15 residues. The DNA of the CDR3 is TGTGCCAGCATTCGGACTAGCGGGGGGGGAGGTACGCAGTATTTT. Translating it yields CASIRTSGGGGTQYF.

The rearrangement links TRBV2 to TRBJ1-5, with 9 bases lining up with TRBD1. The germline gives CDR1 SNHLY, CDR2 FYNNEI. The ends lost 4 bases at V and 8 bases at J; junction bases unmatched: 3. The CDR3 runs 13 residues. CDR3 protein: CASSGDRGEPQHF. In DNA, the CDR3 is TGTGCCAGCAGTGGAGACAGGGGGGAGCCCCAGCATTTT.

This rearrangement joins TRBV5-6 to TRBJ1-2; 9 bases are shared with TRBD1. The CDR3 extends over 19 amino acids. Trimming cost V 4 bases and J 3 bases; bases outside gene matches: 19. From germline, CDR1 is SGHDT and CDR2 YYEEEE. The CDR3 DNA reads as TGTGCCAGCAGCCCGAGGGGGTTACCGGGACAGGGTTTTCACTATGGCTACACCTTC. Translating it yields CASSPRGLPGQGFHYGYTF.

This clone was seen only once. This sequence joins TRBV7-8 and TRBJ1-1, with a tentative D call TRBD1 (6 bases). Germline CDR1 and CDR2: SGHVS and FQNEAQ. This CDR3 has 15 residues. Trimming cost V 1 base and J 5 bases, with 14 bases left between them. The CDR3 DNA reads as TGTGCCAGCAGCTTAGGGCAGGGGTACGGAACTGAAGCTTTCTTT. This encodes CASSLGQGYGTEAFF.

The V and J genes are TRBV6-1 and TRBJ2-1; possibly TRBD2 for D (5 bases). CDR3 size: 12 residues. Germline loops: CDR1 MNHNS, CDR2 SASEGT. Trimming took 8 bases from V and 7 from J, leaving 12 bases between them. The CDR3 DNA is TGTGCCAGCTCCCAGAGGGTTAATGAGCAGTTCTTC. Residues: CASSQRVNEQFF.

This clone appeared a single time. The rearrangement joins TRBV7-9 to TRBJ2-3, with 13 bases that match TRBD2. The germline CDR1 and CDR2 sequences are SEHNR and FQNEAQ (reference sequence). V was clipped by 4 bases and J by 4 bases; unmatched bases: 8. The CDR3 runs to 17 residues. CDR3 coding DNA: TGTGCCAGCAGCTCCCGACTAGCGGGGGGCTCCCCAGATACGCAGTATTTT. Translation: CASSSRLAGGSPDTQYF.

The chain combines TRBV19 with TRBJ1-4; D not resolved. Deletions cut 2 bases from V and 3 bases from J, with 10 bases between. The CDR3 covers 15 residues. CDR1 LNHDA and CDR2 SQIVND come from the germline V gene (reference sequence). CDR3 sequence (DNA): TGTGCCAGTAGTATATTGGGAGTCGCTAATGAAAAACTGTTTTTT. Translated: CASSILGVANEKLFF.

Only a few counts were recorded for this clone. This CDR3 reads CASSLDHRVVETQYF. DNA of the CDR3: TGTGCCAGCAGCTTAGATCACAGGGTGGTAGAGACCCAGTACTTC. V usage is TRBV7-2 and J usage is TRBJ2-5; possibly TRBD1 for D (6 bases). Looked up from germline, CDR1 is SGHTA and CDR2 is FQGNSA. The CDR3 is 15 amino acids. Trimming took off 1 base at V and 4 bases at J, with 13 bases between the two ends.

This clone was seen just once. CDR3 sequence reads: CASSYATVGRLGGYTF. The CDR3, as DNA: TGTGCCAGCAGTTACGCCACAGTGGGGCGGTTGGGAGGCTACACCTTC. J is TRBJ1-2 and V is TRBV6-5; tentatively, D is TRBD1 (5 bases). V shed 2 bases and J shed 8 bases, with 21 bases lying between them. The CDR3 sequence is 16 residues long. CDR1 is MNHEY, CDR2 SVGAGI, per germline.

This clone has a handful of counts. The chain is built from TRBV5-1 and TRBJ2-2; D ambiguous. The CDR3 loop spans 14 amino acids. Trimming cost V 1 base and J 3 bases, with 7 bases left between them. Germline CDR1 is SGHRS and CDR2 is YFSETQ. The chain's CDR3 is CASSLTGDTGELFF. The CDR3 DNA follows: TGCGCCAGCAGCTTGACGGGTGACACCGGGGAGCTGTTTTTT.

The V call is TRBV14, the J call TRBJ2-3, with no clear D. CDR1 SGHDN and CDR2 FVKESK come from the germline V gene. This CDR3 spans 14 amino acids. The V gene lost 4 bases and the J gene lost 0 bases, with 8 bases spanning the gap. The CDR3 protein is CASSPVPSTDTQYF. In nucleotides, the CDR3 is TGTGCCAGCAGCCCTGTCCCTAGCACAGATACGCAGTATTTT.

The chain couples TRBV4-1 to TRBJ2-7, with 10 bases that match TRBD2. Per the germline V gene, CDR1 is MGHRA and CDR2 is YSYEKL. The CDR3 is made up of 14 amino acids. The ends lost 4 bases at V and 6 bases at J; junction bases unmatched: 6. The CDR3 loop is CASSRGTSVSEQYF. Written as DNA, the CDR3 is TGCGCCAGCAGCCGAGGGACTAGCGTGAGCGAGCAGTACTTC.

This chain uses TRBV7-3 with TRBJ2-4; 9 bases line up with TRBD1. In germline, CDR1 is SGHTA, CDR2 FQGTGA. Trimming took 4 bases from V and 8 from J; bases not matched to a gene: 9. The CDR3 totals 15 residues. The CDR3 DNA reads TGTGCCAGCAGCTCCTTGGGACAGGGCGGCGACATTCAGTACTTC. Translated, it gives CASSSLGQGGDIQYF.

The rearrangement joins TRBV19 to TRBJ1-5; tentative D call: TRBD1 (6 bases). The CDR3 totals 18 residues. Germline V gene sequence: CDR1 LNHDA, CDR2 SQIVND (reference sequence). Trimming removed 2 bases from V and 0 bases from J, with 17 bases in between. The CDR3 protein is CASSIIFGGLYSNQPQHF. CDR3 in DNA: TGTGCCAGTAGTATAATATTTGGGGGCCTTTATAGCAATCAGCCCCAGCATTTT.

The chain has TRBV10-3 and TRBJ2-3; D gene uncertain. The CDR3 spans 13 residues. Germline V gene sequence: CDR1 ENHRY, CDR2 SYGVKD. The V gene lost 3 bases and the J gene lost 0 bases, with 4 bases spanning the gap. The CDR3 region is CAISDQSTDTQYF. DNA of the CDR3: TGTGCCATCAGTGATCAGAGCACAGATACGCAGTATTTT.